This T cell receptor beta chain was recovered during a study of monozygotic twins with inflammatory bowel disease. The study's findings and limits: Results did not support any single strong IBD-associated signal or clonotype.

A remark on this clonotype: Its antigen is currently unknown.

This CDR3 region has 14 residues. Germline values: CDR1 SQVTM, CDR2 ANQGSEA. UMIs incorporating a 6-nucleotide sample barcode were appended by means of template switching. One entry per CDR3 protein, without DNA, is what TCRdb gives after re-calling the 5' RACE reads. The repertoire table contains some 160,000 distinct CDR3 sequences. The specimen was blood. The chain links TRBV29-1 to TRBJ2-7; TCRdb's D call of TRBD2 is untestable without DNA. The receptor's source is a human donor with ulcerative colitis or Crohn's disease, or a healthy co-twin of an affected twin (not recorded which). CDR3 residues: CSVALTSGSYEQYF.